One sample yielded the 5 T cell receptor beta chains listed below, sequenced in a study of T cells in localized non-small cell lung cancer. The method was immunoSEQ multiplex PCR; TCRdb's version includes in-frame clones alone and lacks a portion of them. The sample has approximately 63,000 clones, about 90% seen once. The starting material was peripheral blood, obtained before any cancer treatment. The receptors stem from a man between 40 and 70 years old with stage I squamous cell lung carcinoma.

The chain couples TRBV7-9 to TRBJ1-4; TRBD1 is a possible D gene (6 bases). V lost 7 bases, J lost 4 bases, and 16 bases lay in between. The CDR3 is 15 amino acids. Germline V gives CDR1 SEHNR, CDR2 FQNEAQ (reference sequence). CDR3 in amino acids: CASNTGSLDNEKLFF. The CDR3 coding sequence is TGTGCCAGCAACACAGGGTCTTTGGATAATGAAAAACTGTTTTTT.

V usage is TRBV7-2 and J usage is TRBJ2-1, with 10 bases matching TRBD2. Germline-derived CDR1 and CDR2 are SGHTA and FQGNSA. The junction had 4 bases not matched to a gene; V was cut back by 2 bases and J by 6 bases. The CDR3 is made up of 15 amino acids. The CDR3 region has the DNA TGTGCCAGCAGCTTAAGGACTAGCGGTTTCAATGAGCAGTTCTTC. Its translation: CASSLRTSGFNEQFF.

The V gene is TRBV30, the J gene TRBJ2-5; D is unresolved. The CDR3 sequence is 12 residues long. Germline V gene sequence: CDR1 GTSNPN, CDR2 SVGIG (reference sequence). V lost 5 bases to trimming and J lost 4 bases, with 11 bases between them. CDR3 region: CAWDQVGETQYF. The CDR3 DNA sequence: TGTGCCTGGGATCAGGTGGGAGAGACCCAGTACTTC.

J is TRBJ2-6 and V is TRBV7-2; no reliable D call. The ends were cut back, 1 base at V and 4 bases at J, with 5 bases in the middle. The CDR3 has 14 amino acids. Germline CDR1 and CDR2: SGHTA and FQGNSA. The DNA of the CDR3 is TGTGCCAGCAGCTTAGTAGCCGGGGCCAACGTCCTGACTTTC. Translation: CASSLVAGANVLTF.

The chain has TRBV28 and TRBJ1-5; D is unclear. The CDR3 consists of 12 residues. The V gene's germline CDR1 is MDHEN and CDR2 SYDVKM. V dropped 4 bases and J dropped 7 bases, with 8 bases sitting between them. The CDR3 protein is CASSSSGQPQHF. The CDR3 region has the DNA TGTGCCAGCAGTTCTAGCGGGCAGCCCCAGCATTTT.